This T cell receptor (beta chain) was observed in a study of blood T cell repertoires in COVID-19. Clones were read by immunoSEQ multiplex PCR, and TCRdb kept only the in-frame ones, dropping some. This sample carries a few hundred thousand clones, less than 90% of them seen once, and the ten largest clones take approximately 4.7%. The CDR3 is made up of 13 amino acids. V was pared by 6 bases and J by 4 bases, with 4 bases of the junction left unmatched. Germline V gene sequence: CDR1 SEHNR, CDR2 FQNEAQ (reference sequence). The specimen sequenced was PBMCs or T cells enriched from blood (not recorded which). V is TRBV7-9 and J is TRBJ2-7, with TRBD2 matching 9 bases. The sequence was collected from a woman in her fifties or sixties who had recovered from COVID-19. CDR3 loop: CASRTSGSYEQYF. The CDR3 nucleotides read TGTGCCAGCAGGACTAGCGGATCGTACGAGCAGTACTTC.